The T cell receptor beta chain described here comes from a study of post-analysis software for immune sequencing data. Study conclusions and caveats: Co-batched samples clustered tightly together by F measure. In multiple sclerosis, normalized Chao1 diversity was significantly below that of controls. In patients, about 5 TRBV segments were more frequent than in controls, with TRBV5-6, TRBV5-1 and TRBV20-1 among them.

The CDR3 loop spans 16 amino acids. CDR1 and CDR2 from the germline V gene are SGHTA and FQGNSA. Concerning this clonotype: Its antigen is unknown. The junction departs from germline at one end; a sequencing error may be responsible.

The TCR beta cDNA libraries contained unique molecular identifiers. Between about 1 and 10 million T cells gave rise to hundreds of thousands of cDNA molecules. TCRdb reprocessed the PCR reads with MiXCR, giving one entry per CDR3 protein. The sample yields 350,000 to 450,000 distinct CDR3 sequences, 30% to 45% seen once. This rearrangement joins TRBV7-2 to TRBJ1-4, with 9 positions matching TRBD1. The specimen was blood. The TCR originated in a girl aged 10 to 17 with multiple sclerosis. The CDR3 spells CASSAASGTGWEKPFF. For the CDR3, the DNA is TGTGCCAGCAGCGCGGCATCCGGGACAGGGTGGGAAAAACCGTTTTTT.